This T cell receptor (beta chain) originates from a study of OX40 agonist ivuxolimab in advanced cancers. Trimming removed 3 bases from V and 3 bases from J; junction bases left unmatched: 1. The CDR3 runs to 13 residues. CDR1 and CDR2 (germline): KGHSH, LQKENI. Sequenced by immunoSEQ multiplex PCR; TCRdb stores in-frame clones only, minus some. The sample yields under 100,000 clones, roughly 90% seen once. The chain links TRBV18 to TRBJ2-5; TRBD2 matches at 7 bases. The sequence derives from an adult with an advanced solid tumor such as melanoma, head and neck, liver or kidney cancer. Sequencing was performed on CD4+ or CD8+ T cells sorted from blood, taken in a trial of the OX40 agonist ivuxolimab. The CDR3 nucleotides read TGTGCCAGCTCACCGAGCGGGGAAGAGACCCAGTACTTC. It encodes CASSPSGEETQYF.